This T cell receptor beta chain was identified during a study of molecular identifiers for immune sequencing clone quantification. Study background: Five aliquots were made in replicates from the RNA of about 20,000 or 100,000 naive CD8 cells, and four were sequenced.

The germline CDR1 and CDR2 sequences are SGHRS and YFSETQ. Trimming removed 5 bases from V and 5 bases from J; junction bases left unmatched: 0. This CDR3 has 13 residues. Sorting selected naive CD8 T cells with a CD8+CD4-CCR7+CD45RA+ phenotype. This clonotype was counted ten times or more. Its target is not known. MiXCR, applied by TCRdb to the PCR reads, yields one record per CDR3 protein. The table includes about 500,000 distinct CDR3 sequences, over 20% detected once. Study-level results: Clones exceeding 20 RNA copies carried over 98% of effector molecules but under 1% of naive-cell molecules. Jurkat TCR RNA spiked in from one cell reportedly remained identifiable amid around 1 million naive cells.

The sample consisted of naive CD8+ T cells from blood, with Jurkat cell RNA spiked in. The subset is: FACS-sorted CD8+CD4-CCR7+CD45RA+ naive T cells. The TCR originated in a human donor in good health. Some libraries in this study had Jurkat cell RNA spiked in. The gene calls are TRBV5-1 and TRBJ2-3, with 12 bases aligning to TRBD2. For the CDR3, the DNA is TGCGCCAGCAGACTAGCGGGGGGAGATACGCAGTATTTT. Protein product: CASRLAGGDTQYF. The full variable domain, rest sourced from reference TRBV5-1 and TRBJ2-3, is KAGVTQTPRYLIKTRGQQVTLSCSPISGHRSVSWYQQTPGQGLQFLFEYFSETQRNKGNFPGRFSGRQFSNSRSEMNVSTLELGDSALYLCASRLAGGDTQYFGPGTRLTVL.